This T cell receptor (beta chain) derives from a study of beta chain features in type 1 diabetes. Expressed TCRB transcripts were sequenced because the isolated RNA had all been reverse transcribed beforehand. Repertoires were generated with immunoSEQ multiplex PCR, while TCRdb's copy carries only in-frame clones and drops some. The table shows tens of thousands of clones, with roughly a third occurring only once. The sequencing input was stem cell memory CD4+ T cells from blood. The clonotype was recovered from a woman under 30 in good health.

The chain's CDR3 is CASSIRLAGASSYNEQFF. In nucleotides, the CDR3 is TGTGCCAGTAGTATTAGACTAGCGGGAGCTAGCTCCTACAATGAGCAGTTCTTC. The chain has TRBV19 and TRBJ2-1; TRBD2 agrees at 12 bases. The trim removed 3 bases at V and 0 bases at J, leaving 6 bases unmatched. The CDR3 has 18 residues. The germline gives CDR1 LNHDA, CDR2 SQIVND (reference sequence). The variable domain in full, completed from reference TRBV19 and TRBJ2-1, reads DGGITQSPKYLFRKEGQNVTLSCEQNLNHDAMYWYRQDPGQGLRLIYYSQIVNDFQKGDIAEGYSVSREKKESFPLTVTSAQKNPTAFYLCASSIRLAGASSYNEQFFGPGTRLTVL.